The source of this TCR beta chain is a study of neurological immune-mediated disorders. Overall study: Relapsing-remitting forms accounted for about 90% of the 34 multiple sclerosis patients and secondary progressive forms for 3. Broader study findings: In HTLV-1-associated myelopathy, TCR clonal expansion was greatest, and in multiple sclerosis it was least, below healthy controls.

CDR3 size: 16 residues. The V end lost 4 bases, the J end lost 0 bases, and 13 bases lay between the germline ends. The V gene's germline CDR1 is KGHDR and CDR2 SFDVKD. This clonotype showed up many times. Antigen: not known. A total of 2 million PBMCs stored at -80 degrees C provided the unsorted libraries. The authors made cDNA by 5'RACE with 10-nucleotide random UMIs. TCRdb used MiXCR to reprocess the 5' RACE reads, holding one entry per CDR3 protein. Altogether tens of thousands of distinct CDR3 sequences are present, 4.5% being singletons, with the ten largest covering about 6.9%. The chain carries TRBV24-1 and TRBJ2-3; D unclear. Sequences were obtained from PBMCs. This TCR came from a man younger than 45 with multiple sclerosis. The CDR3 is CATSDGTDLSTDTQYF. For the CDR3, the DNA is TGTGCCACCAGTGACGGAACAGACCTTAGCACAGATACGCAGTATTTT.